The 8 T cell receptor beta chains below come from one sample, sequenced in a study of circulating and synovial CD4+ cells in juvenile arthritis. TCRdb's table, derived via immunoSEQ multiplex PCR, lists solely in-frame clones and lacks some. In the table there are 32,000 or so clones, over 90% of which are singletons. Input material: CD4+ T cells from blood. Receptor source: a human donor with juvenile idiopathic arthritis.

The chain links TRBV11-2 to TRBJ1-2; TRBD1 might be the D (5 bases). In germline, CDR1 is SGHAT, CDR2 FQNNGV. The CDR3 sequence is 15 residues long. The V gene lost 5 bases and the J gene lost 5 bases, with 18 bases spanning the gap. The CDR3 here is CASSETSGWTYGYTF. The CDR3 DNA follows: TGTGCCAGCAGCGAAACGTCAGGGTGGACGTATGGCTACACCTTC.

This clone was counted a single time. This chain uses TRBV7-2 with TRBJ2-3, with 13 bases lining up with TRBD2. The V gene's germline CDR1 is SGHTA and CDR2 FQGNSA. This CDR3 has 16 amino acids. V dropped 3 bases and J dropped 3; count of bases not matched to a gene: 3. CDR3 DNA: TGTGCCAGCAGCTTTCCGACTAGCGGGGGGACAGATACGCAGTATTTT. Translated, it gives CASSFPTSGGTDTQYF.

The count of this clone is one. The V call is TRBV10-2, the J call TRBJ1-4; D possibly corresponds to TRBD1 (6 bases). The V end was cut by 7 bases, the J end by 5 bases, with 11 bases between. This CDR3 has 13 residues. The germline gives CDR1 WSHSY, CDR2 SAAADI. CDR3 sequence (DNA): TGCGCCAGCACTCCCGGACAGAATGAAAAACTGTTTTTT. Protein: CASTPGQNEKLFF.

The sample holds one count of this clone. The CDR3 DNA sequence: TGCGCCAGCAGTGCCCGGGGGAACGGGACCTACAATGAGCAGTTCTTC. It translates to CASSARGNGTYNEQFF. V usage is TRBV10-1 and J usage is TRBJ2-1; TRBD2 might be the D (6 bases). Germline loops: CDR1 WNHNN, CDR2 SYGVQD (reference sequence). Trimming removed 4 bases from V and 2 bases from J, with 15 bases in between. This CDR3 spans 16 amino acids.

The table lists this clone with a count of one. This chain joins TRBV9 and TRBJ1-4; the D gene is possibly TRBD1 (5 bases). V was shortened by 7 bases and J by 8 bases, with 15 bases between the two germline ends. The CDR3 runs to 13 residues. Germline loops: CDR1 SGDLS, CDR2 YYNGEE. CDR3 nucleotides: TGTGCCAGCTCCAGGGCCGTAGGAGAAAAACTGTTTTTT. Encoded protein: CASSRAVGEKLFF.

The V gene is TRBV6-4, the J gene TRBJ2-2; no clear D gene. The CDR3 loop spans 16 amino acids. Trimming pared 2 bases from V and 4 bases from J, leaving 14 bases between. Germline CDR1 MRHNA, CDR2 SNTAGT. CDR3 DNA sequence: TGTGCCAGCAGTGACCGGGTGGCACGTACCACCGGGGAGCTGTTTTTT. It encodes CASSDRVARTTGELFF.

This chain connects TRBV7-9 to TRBJ2-7; weak D call: TRBD2 (5 bases). CDR1 SEHNR and CDR2 FQNEAQ come from the germline V gene (reference sequence). CDR3 length equals 13 residues. V gave up 3 bases and J gave up 6 bases, with 12 bases separating them. CDR3 nucleotides: TGTGCCAGCAGCTTCCCCGGACTGGTCGAGCAGTACTTC. It translates to CASSFPGLVEQYF. Complete variable domain (other parts from reference TRBV7-9 and TRBJ2-7): DTGVSQNPRHKITKRGQNVTFRCDPISEHNRLYWYRQTLGQGPEFLTYFQNEAQLEKSRLLSDRFSAERPKGSFSTLEIQRTEQGDSAMYLCASSFPGLVEQYFGPGTRLTVT.

This rearrangement joins TRBV4-2 to TRBJ2-4, with 8 bases aligning to TRBD2. The CDR3 has 18 residues. V was clipped by 4 bases and J by 4 bases; unmatched bases: 15. Germline CDR1 is LGHNA and CDR2 is YNFKEQ. CDR3 region: CASSRGSGREEAKNIQYF. The CDR3 DNA reads TGTGCCAGCAGCCGGGGGTCTGGGCGGGAGGAGGCAAAAAACATTCAGTACTTC.